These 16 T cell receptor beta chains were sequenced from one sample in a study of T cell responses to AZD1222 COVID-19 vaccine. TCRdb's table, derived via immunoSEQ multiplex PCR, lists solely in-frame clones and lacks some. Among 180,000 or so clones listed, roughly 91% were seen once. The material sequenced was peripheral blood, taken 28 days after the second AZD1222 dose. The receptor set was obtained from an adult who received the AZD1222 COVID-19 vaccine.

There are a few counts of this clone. CDR3 DNA sequence: TGTGCCACCAGCCGGGACAGGGAGGTTGGTAATGGCTACACCTTC. Amino acids: CATSRDREVGNGYTF. The genes are TRBV15 and TRBJ1-2; 9 nucleotides agree with TRBD1. Trimming at V came to 5 bases and at J to 6 bases, leaving 10 bases not matched to a gene. The CDR3 sequence is 15 residues long. The germline V gene has CDR1 LNHNV and CDR2 YYDKDF (reference sequence).

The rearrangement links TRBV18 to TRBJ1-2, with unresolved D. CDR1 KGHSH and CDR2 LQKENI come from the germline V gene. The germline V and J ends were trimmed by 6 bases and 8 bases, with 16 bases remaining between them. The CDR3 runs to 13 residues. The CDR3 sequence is CASSPGLPRGYTF. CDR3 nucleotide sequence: TGTGCCAGCTCCCCCGGGCTTCCTCGGGGCTACACCTTC. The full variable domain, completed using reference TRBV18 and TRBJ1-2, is NAGVMQNPRHLVRRRGQEARLRCSPMKGHSHVYWYRQLPEEGLKFMVYLQKENIIDESGMPKERFSAEFPKEGPSILRIQQVVRGDSAAYFCASSPGLPRGYTFGSGTRLTVV.

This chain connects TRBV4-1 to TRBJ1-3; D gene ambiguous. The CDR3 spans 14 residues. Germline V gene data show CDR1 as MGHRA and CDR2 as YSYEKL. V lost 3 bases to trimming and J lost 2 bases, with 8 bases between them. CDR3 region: CASSHIGPGNTIYF. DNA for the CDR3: TGCGCCAGCAGCCATATAGGGCCTGGAAACACCATATATTTT.

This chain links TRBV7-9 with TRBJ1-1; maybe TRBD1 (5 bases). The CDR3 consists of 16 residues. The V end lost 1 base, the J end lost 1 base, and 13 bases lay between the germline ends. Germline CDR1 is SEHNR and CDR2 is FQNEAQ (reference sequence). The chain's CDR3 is CASSLDFSTENTEAFF. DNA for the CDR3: TGTGCCAGCAGCTTAGACTTTTCGACAGAGAACACTGAAGCTTTCTTT.

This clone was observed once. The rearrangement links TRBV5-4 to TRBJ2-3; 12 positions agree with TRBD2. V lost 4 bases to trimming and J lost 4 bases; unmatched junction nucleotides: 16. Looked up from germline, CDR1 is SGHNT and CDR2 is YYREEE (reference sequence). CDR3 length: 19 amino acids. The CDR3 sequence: CASSAGSASGGARADTQYF. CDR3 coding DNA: TGTGCCAGCAGCGCCGGGTCGGCTAGCGGGGGGGCGAGGGCAGATACGCAGTATTTT.

CDR3 nucleotides: TGCAGCGTCCCACAGGAAGATACGCAGTATTTT. It codes for CSVPQEDTQYF. The chain recombines TRBV29-1 with TRBJ2-3; a weak D match, TRBD1 (5 bases). Germline V lookup: CDR1 SQVTM, CDR2 ANQGSEA. The CDR3 is 11 amino acids. Trimming pared 6 bases from V and 5 bases from J, leaving 9 bases between.

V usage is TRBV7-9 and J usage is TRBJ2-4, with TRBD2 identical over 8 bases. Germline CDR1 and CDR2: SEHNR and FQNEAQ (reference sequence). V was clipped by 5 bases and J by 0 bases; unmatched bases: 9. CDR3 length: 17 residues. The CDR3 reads CASSRTGGSLAKNIQYF. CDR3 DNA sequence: TGTGCCAGCAGCCGGACGGGGGGGAGTTTAGCCAAAAACATTCAGTACTTC.

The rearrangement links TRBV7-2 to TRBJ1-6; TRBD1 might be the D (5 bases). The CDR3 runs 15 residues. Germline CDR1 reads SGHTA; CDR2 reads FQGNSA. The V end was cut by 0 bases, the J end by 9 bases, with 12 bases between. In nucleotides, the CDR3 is TGTGCCAGCAGCTTAGCTTTTACAGGCGGTTCACCCCTCCACTTT. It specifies CASSLAFTGGSPLHF.

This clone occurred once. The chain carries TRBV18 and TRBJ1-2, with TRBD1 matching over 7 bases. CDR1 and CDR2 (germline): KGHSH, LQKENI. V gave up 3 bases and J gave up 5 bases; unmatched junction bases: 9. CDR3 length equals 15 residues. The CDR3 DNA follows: TGTGCCAGCTCACCGCAACCCGAGACAGGGTATGGCTACACCTTC. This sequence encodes CASSPQPETGYGYTF.

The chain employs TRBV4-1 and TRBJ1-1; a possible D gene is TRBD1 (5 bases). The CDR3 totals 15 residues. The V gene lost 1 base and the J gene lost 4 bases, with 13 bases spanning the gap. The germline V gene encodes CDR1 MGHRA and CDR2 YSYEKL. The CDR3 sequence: CASSQGFTGGTEAFF. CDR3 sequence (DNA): TGCGCCAGCAGCCAAGGTTTCACCGGGGGCACTGAAGCTTTCTTT.

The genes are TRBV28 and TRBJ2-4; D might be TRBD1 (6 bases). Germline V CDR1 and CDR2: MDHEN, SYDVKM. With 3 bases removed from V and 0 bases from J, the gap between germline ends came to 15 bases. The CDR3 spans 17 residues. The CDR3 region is CASSFYRVGLAKNIQYF. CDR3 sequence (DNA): TGTGCCAGCAGTTTTTACAGGGTGGGATTAGCCAAAAACATTCAGTACTTC. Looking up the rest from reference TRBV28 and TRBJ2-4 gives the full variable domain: DVKVTQSSRYLVKRTGEKVFLECVQDMDHENMFWYRQDPGLGLRLIYFSYDVKMKEKGDIPEGYSVSREKKERFSLILESASTNQTSMYLCASSFYRVGLAKNIQYFGAGTRLSVL.

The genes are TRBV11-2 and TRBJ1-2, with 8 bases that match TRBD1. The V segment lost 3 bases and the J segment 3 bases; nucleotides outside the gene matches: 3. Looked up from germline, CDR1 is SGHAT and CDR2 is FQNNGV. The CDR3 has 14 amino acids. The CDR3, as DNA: TGTGCCAGCAGCTTCGACAGGGGTGACTATGGCTACACCTTC. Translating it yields CASSFDRGDYGYTF.

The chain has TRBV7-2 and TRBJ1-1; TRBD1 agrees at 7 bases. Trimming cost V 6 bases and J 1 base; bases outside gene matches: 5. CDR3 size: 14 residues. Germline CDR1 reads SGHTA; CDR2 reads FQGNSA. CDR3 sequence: CASSPQGGNTEAFF. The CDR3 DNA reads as TGTGCCAGCAGTCCTCAGGGGGGGAACACTGAAGCTTTCTTT. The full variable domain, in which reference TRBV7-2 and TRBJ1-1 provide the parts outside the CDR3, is GAGVSQSPSNKVTEKGKDVELRCDPISGHTALYWYRQSLGQGLEFLIYFQGNSAPDKSGLPSDRFSAERTGGSVSTLTIQRTQQEDSAVYLCASSPQGGNTEAFFGQGTRLTVV.

CDR3 region: CARSFFLCQGADEKLFF. CDR3 bases: TGTGCCAGAAGCTTTTTCCTTTGTCAGGGGGCGGATGAAAAACTGTTTTTT. This chain connects TRBV5-3 to TRBJ1-4; 8 bases are shared with TRBD1. TRBV5-3 is assigned to the ORF class and has an uncertain function. The ends lost 2 bases at V and 6 bases at J; junction bases unmatched: 12. The CDR3 is made up of 17 amino acids.

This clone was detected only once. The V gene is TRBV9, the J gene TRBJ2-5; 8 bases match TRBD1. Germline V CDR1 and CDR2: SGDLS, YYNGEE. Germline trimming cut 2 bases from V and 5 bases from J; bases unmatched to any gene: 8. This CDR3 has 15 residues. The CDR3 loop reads CASSVGQGSSETQYF. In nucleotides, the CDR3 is TGTGCCAGCAGCGTCGGACAGGGCTCGTCCGAGACCCAGTACTTC.

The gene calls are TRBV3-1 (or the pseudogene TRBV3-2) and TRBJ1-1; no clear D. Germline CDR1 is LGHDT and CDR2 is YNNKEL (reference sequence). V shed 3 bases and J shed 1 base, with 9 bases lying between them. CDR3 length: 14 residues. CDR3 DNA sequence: TGTGCCAGCAGCCATTGGGGAGGGAACACTGAAGCTTTCTTT. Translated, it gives CASSHWGGNTEAFF.